The present TCR beta chain was sequenced within a study of blood T cell repertoires in COVID-19. Germline values: CDR1 SGHRS, CDR2 YFSETQ. CDR3 length: 13 amino acids. Trimming pared 5 bases from V and 6 bases from J, leaving 12 bases between. TCRdb's table, derived via immunoSEQ multiplex PCR, lists solely in-frame clones and lacks some. The table lists fewer than 250,000 clones, around 91% of them singletons. The sample comprised peripheral blood. This sequence was found in a woman in her thirties or forties with acute or convalescent COVID-19. The J gene is TRBJ2-1, the V gene TRBV5-1; the D is unclear. In nucleotides, the CDR3 is TGCGCCAGCAGTACAAGTGATGCCAATGAGCAGTTCTTC. Amino acid sequence: CASSTSDANEQFF.